These 16 T cell receptor beta chains were all obtained from the same sample, sequenced in a study of blood T cells in healthy people across ages. For the second PCR, which ran for 7 to 11 cycles, a sample-barcoded 5' primer and a J-beta primer mix were used. TCRdb reprocessed the 5' RACE reads via MiXCR and lists one record per CDR3 protein. The sample lists some 930,000 distinct CDR3 sequences; about 29% were seen once. The sample was also linked to a second study, of T cells of mothers and their children.

The specimen sequenced was blood. Source of these receptors: a woman in her thirties or forties in good health.

The chain carries TRBV12-3 or TRBV12-4 and TRBJ1-2; no clear D. The CDR3 runs to 13 residues. Between the trimmed V and J ends, which lost 5 bases and 8 bases, there was a span of 15 bases. The CDR3 here is CASSPKLGSGYTF. In DNA form, the CDR3 reads TGTGCCAGCAGTCCGAAATTAGGCTCCGGCTACACCTTC.

Concerning this clonotype itself: A much larger clone differs by one base, so this may be a read error. This chain joins TRBV5-1 and TRBJ2-4, with D hard to call. The CDR3 has 15 amino acids. Germline lookup yields CDR1 SGHRS and CDR2 YFSETQ. The CDR3 DNA sequence: TGCGTCAGCAGCTTGGGCCCCGACTTTCAAAACATTCAGTACTTC. It encodes CVSSLGPDFQNIQYF.

About this clonotype: One end of the junction varies from germline; a read error may be responsible. J is TRBJ2-1 and V is TRBV20-1, with 8 bases matching TRBD2. Germline V gene data show CDR1 as DFQATT and CDR2 as SNEGSKA (reference sequence). The CDR3 spans 18 residues. The CDR3 DNA follows: TGCGGTGCTAGAGATCAACGCACCACGGGGGGGCCGAGGAAGGAGCAGTTCTTC. It is translated as CGARDQRTTGGPRKEQFF.

This clonotype was detected only a few times. The chain recombines TRBV10-3 with TRBJ1-1, with 9 bases lining up with TRBD1. The germline gives CDR1 ENHRY, CDR2 SYGVKD. This CDR3 has 15 amino acids. V lost 5 bases, J lost 1 base, and 5 bases stayed unmatched. CDR3 residues: CAISLQGAANTEAFF. The CDR3 DNA reads TGTGCCATCAGTCTACAGGGGGCGGCGAACACTGAAGCTTTCTTT.

This clonotype was counted ten times or more. The DNA for the CDR3 is TGCAGCTCGACCCAGGGCAACAATGAGCAGTTCTTC. Translating gives CSSTQGNNEQFF. The rearrangement joins TRBV29-1 to TRBJ2-1; TRBD1 might be the D (5 bases). The CDR3 has 12 residues. CDR1 and CDR2 (germline): SQVTM, ANQGSEA. Trimming shortened V by 8 bases and J by 5 bases, and 13 bases separated the two germline ends.

This clonotype is a singleton in its sample. V gene TRBV29-1 combines with J gene TRBJ1-1; D unresolved. The CDR3 spans 15 residues. Germline CDR1 is SQVTM and CDR2 is ANQGSEA. Trimming stripped 1 base from V and 2 bases from J, with 14 bases between. CDR3 bases: TGCAGCGTTGAAGTAGCGCGGTGGTATAACACTGAAGCTTTCTTT. Translated, it gives CSVEVARWYNTEAFF.

The chain joins TRBV6-2 or TRBV6-3 to TRBJ2-1; D remains unclear. Germline CDR1 MNHEY, CDR2 SVGEGT. V was cut by 6 bases and J by 9 bases, with 12 bases left in between. This CDR3 region has 12 residues. The chain's CDR3 is CASSYGSREQFF. For the CDR3, the DNA is TGTGCCAGCAGCTACGGGTCTCGTGAGCAGTTCTTC.

This clonotype was observed at least ten times. This chain links TRBV10-3 with TRBJ1-2, with 7 bases lining up with TRBD1. Germline V gene lookup returns CDR1 ENHRY and CDR2 SYGVKD. After removal of 3 bases from V and 3 bases from J, the junction contained 4 bases not matched to a gene. The CDR3 runs 14 residues. As DNA, the CDR3 is TGTGCCATCAGTGATAGGACAGGTGACTATGGCTACACCTTC. Its translation: CAISDRTGDYGYTF.

The chain employs TRBV5-1 and TRBJ2-5; the D is unclear. CDR3 length: 13 residues. Germline V gives CDR1 SGHRS, CDR2 YFSETQ. V was cut by 2 bases and J by 1 base, with 6 bases left in between. For the CDR3, the DNA is TGCGCCAGCAGCTTCGACATCCAAGAGACCCAGTACTTC. Translation gives CASSFDIQETQYF.

This chain uses TRBV20-1 with TRBJ1-1; unclear D gene. The V end was cut by 5 bases, the J end by 1 base, with 11 bases between. Per germline, CDR1 DFQATT and CDR2 SNEGSKA (reference sequence). The CDR3 covers 13 residues. The CDR3 DNA reads TGCAGTGCTCAAGATACAGCGAACACTGAAGCTTTCTTT. Translation gives CSAQDTANTEAFF.

As concerns this clonotype: A single base separates this from a much larger clone, so it may be a read error. The chain combines TRBV7-2 with TRBJ2-5, with 10 nucleotides matching TRBD2. The J segment lost 2 bases and the V segment lost 4 bases, leaving 1 base of the junction unmatched. The CDR3 loop spans 14 amino acids. Per germline, CDR1 SGHTA and CDR2 FQGNSA. The CDR3 DNA is TGTGCCAGCAGCTGGGGACTAGCGCAAGAGACCCAGTACTTC. As protein: CASSWGLAQETQYF.

The chain employs TRBV6-5 and TRBJ1-3; 8 bases match TRBD1. Looked up from germline, CDR1 is MNHEY and CDR2 is SVGAGI. The CDR3 contains 16 residues. Trimming took 5 bases from V and 1 from J; bases not matched to a gene: 7. CDR3 nucleotide sequence: TGTGCCAGCAGTACCGGACAGGGCTTTTCTGGAAACACCATATATTTT. As protein: CASSTGQGFSGNTIYF.

There are a few counts of this clonotype. Written as DNA, the CDR3 is TGTGCCAGCAGCTTAGAATGGACAGCTCAAGAGACCCAGTACTTC. This translates into CASSLEWTAQETQYF. V usage is TRBV7-9 and J usage is TRBJ2-5, with D possibly matching TRBD1 (6 bases). V lost 1 base, J lost 2 bases, and 11 bases lay in between. This CDR3 region has 15 residues. Germline V lookup: CDR1 SEHNR, CDR2 FQNEAQ (reference sequence).

This chain's CDR3 is CASSGSLRAPSPNEQFF. The CDR3 coding sequence is TGTGCCAGCAGCGGATCACTCAGGGCTCCGTCCCCCAATGAGCAGTTCTTC. This chain joins TRBV9 and TRBJ2-1; D might be TRBD1 (5 bases). The CDR3 contains 17 residues. The germline V gene encodes CDR1 SGDLS and CDR2 YYNGEE. The V end was cut by 3 bases, the J end by 6 bases, with 22 bases between.

With respect to this clonotype: One end of the junction does not line up with germline, which may come from a read error. The chain carries TRBV24-1 and TRBJ2-3; 9 positions match TRBD2. CDR1 is KGHDR and CDR2 is SFDVKD in the germline V gene. This CDR3 is 19 amino acids long. The CDR3 protein is CATSDPISGGVSVTDPQYF. The CDR3 DNA is TGTGCCACCAGTGACCCCATTAGCGGGGGTGTTTCGGTGACAGATCCGCAGTATTTT.

The chain employs TRBV5-6 and TRBJ2-2, with a tentative D call TRBD2 (6 bases). CDR1 and CDR2 (germline): SGHDT, YYEEEE. V shed 4 bases and J shed 7 bases, with 14 bases lying between them. The CDR3 runs 14 residues. The CDR3: CASSPTRKGGELFF. As DNA, the CDR3 is TGTGCCAGCAGCCCGACTAGGAAGGGCGGGGAGCTGTTTTTT. Together with reference TRBV5-6 and TRBJ2-2, the CDR3 gives the full variable domain: DAGVTQSPTHLIKTRGQQVTLRCSPKSGHDTVSWYQQALGQGPQFIFQYYEEEERQRGNFPDRFSGHQFPNYSSELNVNALLLGDSALYLCASSPTRKGGELFFGEGSRLTVL.